The 24 T cell receptor beta chains listed next were all sequenced from one sample in a study of cytomegalovirus exposure and HLA in healthy donors. It was with 60 Vbeta and 13 Jbeta primers that the PCR ran. TCRdb's table, derived via immunoSEQ multiplex PCR, lists solely in-frame clones and lacks some. The data contain some 200,000 clones, around two thirds of them singletons. Sequencing was performed on PBMCs. The receptor source for this set is a man aged 35-49 years in good health and CMV-seronegative.

V and J are TRBV6-5 and TRBJ2-3; 7 nucleotides agree with TRBD2. Germline V gene data show CDR1 as MNHEY and CDR2 as SVGAGI. CDR3 size: 15 residues. With V trimmed by 4 bases and J by 0 bases, 4 bases remained unmatched. The CDR3 nucleotides read TGTGCCAGCAGTTCGGGACTACCAAGCACAGATACGCAGTATTTT. It yields the protein CASSSGLPSTDTQYF.

V usage is TRBV6-5 and J usage is TRBJ2-4, with 12 bases that match TRBD2. Germline CDR1 reads MNHEY; CDR2 reads SVGAGI. CDR3 length: 16 residues. V lost 2 bases and J lost 4; bases outside the gene matches: 3. The DNA of the CDR3 is TGTGCCAGCAGTTACACTAGCGGGGGGCAGAAAAACATTCAGTACTTC. Encoded protein: CASSYTSGGQKNIQYF.

This chain joins TRBV5-1 and TRBJ2-1; TRBD2 matches at 10 bases. Germline V gene lookup returns CDR1 SGHRS and CDR2 YFSETQ. This CDR3 contains 15 residues. V was pared by 4 bases and J by 4 bases, with 5 bases of the junction left unmatched. The CDR3 reads CASSLWTSGYNEQFF. CDR3 DNA: TGCGCCAGCAGCCTTTGGACTAGCGGATACAATGAGCAGTTCTTC.

This clone was counted between two and nine times. The chain links TRBV11-3 to TRBJ2-5; 11 positions match TRBD2. The CDR3 has 15 amino acids. J gave up 2 bases and V 1 base, and 0 bases lay outside the gene matches. CDR1 is SGHNT, CDR2 YENEEA, per germline. This CDR3 is CASSLGLAGQETQYF. In nucleotides, the CDR3 is TGTGCCAGCAGCTTAGGACTAGCGGGGCAAGAGACCCAGTACTTC.

This clone was recorded a few times. The chain has TRBV6-1 and TRBJ2-7; 10 nucleotides agree with TRBD2. The CDR3 spans 13 residues. Losses at the gene ends were 8 bases for V and 2 bases for J; bases not matched to a gene: 3. Germline values: CDR1 MNHNS, CDR2 SASEGT. The CDR3, as DNA: TGTGCCAGCCGGACTAGCGGTACCTACGAGCAGTACTTC. It is translated as CASRTSGTYEQYF.

Turning to this clone: The junction departs from germline at one end; a sequencing error may be responsible. V is TRBV7-9 and J is TRBJ1-1; D gene uncertain. Germline CDR1 and CDR2: SEHNR and FQNEAQ (reference sequence). The CDR3 is 13 residues long. For the CDR3, the DNA is TGTTCCAGCATCACGGAGACGAACACTGAAGCTTTCTTT. Its translation is CSSITETNTEAFF.

This clone was found once. The chain couples TRBV18 to TRBJ2-4, with no clear D. The CDR3 sequence is 16 residues long. V lost 2 bases to trimming and J lost 10 bases, with 21 bases between them. The germline V gene encodes CDR1 KGHSH and CDR2 LQKENI. The CDR3 is CASSPGFLLQEGIQYF. The CDR3 DNA reads TGTGCCAGCTCACCAGGGTTTTTGCTCCAGGAAGGTATTCAGTACTTC.

CDR3: CASSRQGGNYGYTF. The CDR3 DNA sequence: TGTGCCAGCAGCCGACAGGGGGGAAACTATGGCTACACCTTC. The chain has TRBV27 and TRBJ1-2, with TRBD1 matching 9 bases. The germline V gene has CDR1 MNHEY and CDR2 SMNVEV (reference sequence). After removal of 6 bases from V and 2 bases from J, the junction contained 4 bases not matched to a gene. The CDR3 spans 14 residues.

This chain uses TRBV30 with TRBJ2-1; D is possibly TRBD2 (5 bases). This CDR3 is built from 12 residues. Germline V lookup: CDR1 GTSNPN, CDR2 SVGIG (reference sequence). Trimming took off 7 bases at V and 6 bases at J, with 13 bases between the two ends. The CDR3 DNA reads as TGTGCCTTGGGAGCCGTGGGCAATGAGCAGTTCTTC. Its protein is CALGAVGNEQFF.

This chain connects TRBV23-1 to TRBJ2-7; 7 positions agree with TRBD2. TRBV23-1 is known as an ORF, though its function is uncertain. CDR3 length: 13 amino acids. V shed 11 bases and J 5 bases; nucleotides not matched to a gene: 12. The CDR3 spells CALVVGEGHEQYF. CDR3 DNA sequence: TGCGCCCTCGTGGTCGGGGAGGGCCACGAGCAGTACTTC.

This chain uses TRBV4-2 with TRBJ2-1, with 8 bases matching TRBD1. With 4 bases clipped from V and 3 bases from J, the junction kept 8 bases outside the gene matches. In germline, CDR1 is LGHNA, CDR2 YNFKEQ. The CDR3 spans 16 residues. The CDR3 nucleotides read TGTGCCAGCAGCCGAGCAGGGGGCGATTTCTACAATGAGCAGTTCTTC. It codes for CASSRAGGDFYNEQFF.

The chain couples TRBV6-6 to TRBJ1-3, with D tentatively TRBD1 (6 bases). Trimming removed 10 bases at V and 5 bases at J, with 18 bases between. This CDR3 spans 14 amino acids. Germline assignment: CDR1 MNHNY and CDR2 SVGAGI (reference sequence). The CDR3 loop reads CATIDQGKRNTIYF. CDR3 in DNA: TGTGCCACCATCGACCAGGGGAAGCGAAACACCATATATTTT.

The chain recombines TRBV21-1 with TRBJ2-7; the D segment call TRBD2 is taken from the table without a DNA check. TRBV21-1 is recorded as a pseudogene. This CDR3 is 14 amino acids long. CDR3 in amino acids: CASSKRGARDEQYF. For the CDR3, the DNA is TGTGCCAGCAGCAAACGGGGGGCGCGGGACGAGCAGTACTTC.

On this clone: Other DNA sequences of this sample code for an identical CDR3. This chain links TRBV9 with TRBJ1-1; no firm D call. V was cut by 2 bases and J by 3 bases, with 8 bases left in between. Germline V gene sequence: CDR1 SGDLS, CDR2 YYNGEE. This CDR3 comprises 13 residues. CDR3 sequence: CASSVGGDTEAFF. CDR3 coding DNA: TGTGCCAGCAGCGTTGGAGGAGACACTGAAGCTTTCTTT.

The J gene is TRBJ1-4, the V gene TRBV30; D is possibly TRBD1 (6 bases). The CDR3 totals 14 residues. Trimming took 2 bases from V and 8 from J, leaving 15 bases between them. Per germline, CDR1 GTSNPN and CDR2 SVGIG (reference sequence). CDR3: CAWSLDSLNEKLFF. The CDR3 nucleotides are TGTGCCTGGAGTTTGGACAGTCTGAACGAAAAACTGTTTTTT. Complete variable domain (other parts from reference TRBV30 and TRBJ1-4): SQTIHQWPATLVQPVGSPLSLECTVEGTSNPNLYWYRQAAGRGLQLLFYSVGIGQISSEVPQNLSASRPQDRQFILSSKKLLLSDSGFYLCAWSLDSLNEKLFFGSGTQLSVL.

This clone was observed a few times. The rearrangement joins TRBV7-3 to TRBJ2-3; 11 nucleotides match TRBD2. CDR1 and CDR2 from the germline V gene are SGHTA and FQGTGA. Trimming removed 5 bases from V and 0 bases from J; junction bases left unmatched: 13. The CDR3 totals 19 residues. The CDR3 DNA sequence: TGTGCCAGCAGCGCCACCGGGACTAGCGGAAGTTCTAGCACAGATACGCAGTATTTT. It encodes CASSATGTSGSSSTDTQYF.

The V gene is TRBV25-1, the J gene TRBJ2-2; the D is unclear. V was clipped by 8 bases and J by 6 bases, with 7 bases between them. The CDR3 loop spans 11 amino acids. Germline lookup yields CDR1 MGHDK and CDR2 SYGVNS. The CDR3 nucleotides are TGTGCCAGCTCTCTCCCCGGGGAGCTGTTTTTT. It yields the protein CASSLPGELFF.

This clone was counted once. The chain employs TRBV6-6 and TRBJ1-5, with 9 bases lining up with TRBD1. The CDR3 length is 16 residues. Trimming removed 8 bases from V and 6 bases from J; junction bases left unmatched: 14. The germline gives CDR1 MNHNY, CDR2 SVGAGI (reference sequence). The CDR3 spells CASLGQGPGAVQPQHF. The CDR3 nucleotides read TGTGCCAGCCTCGGACAGGGGCCGGGGGCAGTTCAGCCCCAGCATTTT.

This clone was counted only a few times. V is TRBV5-1 and J is TRBJ1-1; D remains unclear. The CDR3 runs 16 residues. Trimming stripped 3 bases from V and 1 base from J, with 16 bases between. Germline CDR1 SGHRS, CDR2 YFSETQ. Here the CDR3 DNA reads TGCGCCAGCAGCTCGGCCGGAGTAGGCCAGAACACTGAAGCTTTCTTT. Its translation is CASSSAGVGQNTEAFF. Combining the CDR3 with reference TRBV5-1 and TRBJ1-1 gives the whole variable domain KAGVTQTPRYLIKTRGQQVTLSCSPISGHRSVSWYQQTPGQGLQFLFEYFSETQRNKGNFPGRFSGRQFSNSRSEMNVSTLELGDSALYLCASSSAGVGQNTEAFFGQGTRLTVV.

The chain has TRBV7-2 and TRBJ2-3; TRBD2 matches at 10 bases. In germline, CDR1 is SGHTA, CDR2 FQGNSA. The CDR3 contains 16 residues. The V segment lost 3 bases and the J segment 5 bases; nucleotides outside the gene matches: 8. The CDR3 spells CASSFSSGGAVDTQYF. The CDR3 bases are TGTGCCAGCAGCTTCTCGAGCGGGGGGGCAGTAGATACGCAGTATTTT.

The chain links TRBV2 to TRBJ2-5; the D gene is possibly TRBD1 (7 bases). Trimming stripped 9 bases from V and 7 bases from J, with 18 bases between. CDR1 SNHLY and CDR2 FYNNEI come from the germline V gene. The CDR3 length is 13 residues. The CDR3 DNA sequence: TGTGCCAGGGGCGGGACAGACCCCCGGACCCAGTACTTC. Its protein product is CARGGTDPRTQYF.

On this clone: One end of the junction varies from germline; a read error may be responsible. The chain joins TRBV5-1 to TRBJ1-6; 9 bases fit TRBD1. The length of the CDR3 is 16 residues. From germline, CDR1 is SGHRS and CDR2 YFSETQ. CDR3 amino acids: CASSYRTGAPNSPLHF. The CDR3 DNA reads as TGTGCCAGCAGCTATAGGACAGGGGCTCCTAATTCACCCCTCCACTTT.

The chain carries TRBV5-4 and TRBJ1-1; TRBD1 might be the D (5 bases). This CDR3 contains 14 residues. The V end lost 5 bases, the J end lost 0 bases, and 11 bases lay between the germline ends. Germline V gene lookup returns CDR1 SGHNT and CDR2 YYREEE (reference sequence). CDR3 protein: CASSGGGVNTEAFF. In DNA form, the CDR3 reads TGTGCCAGCAGTGGGGGGGGTGTGAACACTGAAGCTTTCTTT.

J is TRBJ2-1 and V is TRBV2; D might be TRBD2 (6 bases). Germline V lookup: CDR1 SNHLY, CDR2 FYNNEI. Trimming took 7 bases from V and 5 from J, leaving 15 bases between them. CDR3 size: 14 residues. For the CDR3, the DNA is TGTGCCAGCAACATGGGGGAGGCAAACAATGAGCAGTTCTTC. Its protein product is CASNMGEANNEQFF.